One TCR beta chain is described in this entry. The V end lost 0 bases, the J end lost 6 bases, and 15 bases lay between the germline ends. Germline V gene data show CDR1 as SGHDT and CDR2 as YYEEEE. The CDR3 contains 16 residues. The data originate from a study of lymphopenia after photon versus proton radiotherapy. TCRdb keeps only in-frame clones here, not all; method: immunoSEQ multiplex PCR. The sample lists about 17,000 clones, 85% to 95% occurring once. V gene TRBV5-6 combines with J gene TRBJ2-2; perhaps TRBD2 as D (5 bases). The TCR sequence derives from a man in his 60s with pancreatic cancer. The sample here was peripheral blood, taken from a patient treated with photon-based radiotherapy. DNA for the CDR3: TGTGCCAGCAGCTTGGGGGCGCGGGTTGGATCCGGGGAGCTGTTTTTT. It encodes CASSLGARVGSGELFF. Drawing the rest from reference TRBV5-6 and TRBJ2-2, the complete variable domain is DAGVTQSPTHLIKTRGQQVTLRCSPKSGHDTVSWYQQALGQGPQFIFQYYEEEERQRGNFPDRFSGHQFPNYSSELNVNALLLGDSALYLCASSLGARVGSGELFFGEGSRLTVL.